Following are 3 T cell receptor beta chains from one sample sequenced in a study of cytomegalovirus exposure and HLA in healthy donors. Assay used: immunoSEQ multiplex PCR; TCRdb lists only in-frame clones, some missing. The data hold about 300,000 clones, with roughly 90% observed a single time. What was sequenced was PBMCs. The receptors were gathered from a young woman in good health and CMV-seronegative.

The chain links TRBV6-1 to TRBJ2-3; 7 bases line up with TRBD2. The CDR3 consists of 15 residues. Per the germline V gene, CDR1 is MNHNS and CDR2 is SASEGT. The J segment lost 3 bases and the V segment lost 6 bases, leaving 9 bases of the junction unmatched. CDR3 sequence reads: CASSPSGIKTDTQYF. CDR3 sequence (DNA): TGTGCCAGCAGCCCCAGCGGGATTAAAACAGATACGCAGTATTTT.

This clone was detected only once. This chain joins TRBV13 and TRBJ2-7; 12 bases are a match to TRBD2. Germline-derived CDR1 and CDR2 are PRHDT and FYEKMQ (reference sequence). The CDR3 is 15 residues long. Losses at the gene ends were 5 bases for V and 7 bases for J; bases not matched to a gene: 9. CDR3 residues: CASSAVGLAGGEQYF. The CDR3 DNA reads TGTGCCAGCAGCGCTGTCGGCCTAGCGGGAGGGGAGCAGTACTTC.

The chain employs TRBV7-2 and TRBJ2-7, with TRBD2 matching over 7 bases. The CDR3 spans 14 residues. V lost 3 bases and J lost 5; bases outside the gene matches: 7. Germline CDR1 reads SGHTA; CDR2 reads FQGNSA. CDR3 protein: CASSLGTMRNEQYF. In nucleotides, the CDR3 is TGTGCCAGCAGCTTGGGGACTATGAGGAACGAGCAGTACTTC.